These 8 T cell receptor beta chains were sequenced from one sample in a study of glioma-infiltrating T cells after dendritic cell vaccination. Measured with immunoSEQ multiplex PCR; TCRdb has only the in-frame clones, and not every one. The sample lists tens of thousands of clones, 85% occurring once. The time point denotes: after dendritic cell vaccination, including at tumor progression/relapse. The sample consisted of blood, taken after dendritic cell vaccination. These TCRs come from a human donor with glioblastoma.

The CDR3 loop is CAISESGLSRSYEQYF. CDR3 in DNA: TGTGCCATCAGTGAGTCGGGACTCTCCCGCTCCTACGAGCAGTACTTC. This chain joins TRBV10-3 and TRBJ2-7; D is perhaps TRBD2 (6 bases). This CDR3 comprises 16 residues. With 0 bases removed from V and 0 bases from J, the gap between germline ends came to 12 bases. Germline-derived CDR1 and CDR2 are ENHRY and SYGVKD.

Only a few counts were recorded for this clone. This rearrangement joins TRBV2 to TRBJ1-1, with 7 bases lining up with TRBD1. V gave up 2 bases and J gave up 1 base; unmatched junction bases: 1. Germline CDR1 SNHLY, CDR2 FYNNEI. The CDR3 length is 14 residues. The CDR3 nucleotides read TGTGCCAGCAGTGAAACAGGGGAGAACACTGAAGCTTTCTTT. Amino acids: CASSETGENTEAFF.

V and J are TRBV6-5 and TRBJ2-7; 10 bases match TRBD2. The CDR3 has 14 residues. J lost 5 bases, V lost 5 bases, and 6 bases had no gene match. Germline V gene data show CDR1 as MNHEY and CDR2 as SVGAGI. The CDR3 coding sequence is TGTGCCAGCAGTCGTCTAGCGGGAGAGAACGAGCAGTACTTC. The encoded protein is CASSRLAGENEQYF.

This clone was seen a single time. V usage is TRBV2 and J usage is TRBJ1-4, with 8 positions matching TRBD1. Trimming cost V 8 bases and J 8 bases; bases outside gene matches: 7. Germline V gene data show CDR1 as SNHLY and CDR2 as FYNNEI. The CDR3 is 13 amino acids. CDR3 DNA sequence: TGTGCCAGCCAGACAGGGGAGGGCGAAAAACTGTTTTTT. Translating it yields CASQTGEGEKLFF.

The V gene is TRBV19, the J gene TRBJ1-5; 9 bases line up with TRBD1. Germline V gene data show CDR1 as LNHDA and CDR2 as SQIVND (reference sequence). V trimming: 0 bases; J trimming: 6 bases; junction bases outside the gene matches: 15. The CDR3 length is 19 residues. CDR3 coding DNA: TGTGCCAGTAGTATAGATGGGACAGGGCGAACTTTCAGGCGTCAGCCCCAGCATTTT. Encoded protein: CASSIDGTGRTFRRQPQHF.

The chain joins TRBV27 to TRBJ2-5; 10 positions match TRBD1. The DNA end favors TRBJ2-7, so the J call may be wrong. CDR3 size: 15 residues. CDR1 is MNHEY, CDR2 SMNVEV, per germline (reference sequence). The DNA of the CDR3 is TGTGCCAGCAGTTGGGGACAGGGGTCTTCCTACGAGCAGTACTTC. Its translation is CASSWGQGSSYEQYF.

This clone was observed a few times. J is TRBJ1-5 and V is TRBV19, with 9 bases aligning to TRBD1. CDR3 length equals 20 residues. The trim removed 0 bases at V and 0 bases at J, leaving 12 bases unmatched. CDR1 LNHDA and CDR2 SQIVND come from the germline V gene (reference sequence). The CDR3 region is CASSIDPWDREKYSNQPQHF. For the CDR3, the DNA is TGTGCCAGTAGTATAGATCCATGGGACAGGGAAAAATATAGCAATCAGCCCCAGCATTTT.

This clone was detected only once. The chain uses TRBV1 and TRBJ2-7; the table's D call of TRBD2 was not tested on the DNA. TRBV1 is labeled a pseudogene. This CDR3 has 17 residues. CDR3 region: CTSSQPTGTSGCCQQYF. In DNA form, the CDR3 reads TGCACCAGCAGCCAGCCGACCGGGACTAGCGGGTGCTGCCAGCAGTACTTC.